The clone carrying this T cell receptor (beta chain) was recorded a few times. Its target is not known. TCRdb re-called the 5' RACE reads through MiXCR, storing one row per CDR3 protein. The sample has some 210,000 distinct CDR3 sequences, over 9.5% seen once. The CDR3 is made up of 15 amino acids. The V end lost 4 bases, the J end lost 2 bases, and 11 bases lay between the germline ends. Germline V gives CDR1 SGHVS, CDR2 FQNEAQ. These data originate in a study of T-cell memory formation after mild COVID-19. Study-level findings and limits: Some responding clones appeared in pre-infection memory, suggesting cross-reactive memory joined. Largely, contracting CD4+ clones fell within CM and EM, and contracting CD8+ clones within EMRA. Clones that got smaller from day 15 to 85 had even CD4/CD8, while clones growing later tipped toward CD4+.

This rearrangement joins TRBV7-8 to TRBJ2-2; D unresolved. This clonotype originated in a man younger than 35 who had mild COVID-19 (a few samples of this study predate the infection). Cell type and time point are not known. Material: PBMCs or a T cell subset sorted from them (not recorded which). The DNA for the CDR3 is TGTGCCAGCAGCTCGCTCAACCGAAACACCGGGGAGCTGTTTTTT. Translation: CASSSLNRNTGELFF.